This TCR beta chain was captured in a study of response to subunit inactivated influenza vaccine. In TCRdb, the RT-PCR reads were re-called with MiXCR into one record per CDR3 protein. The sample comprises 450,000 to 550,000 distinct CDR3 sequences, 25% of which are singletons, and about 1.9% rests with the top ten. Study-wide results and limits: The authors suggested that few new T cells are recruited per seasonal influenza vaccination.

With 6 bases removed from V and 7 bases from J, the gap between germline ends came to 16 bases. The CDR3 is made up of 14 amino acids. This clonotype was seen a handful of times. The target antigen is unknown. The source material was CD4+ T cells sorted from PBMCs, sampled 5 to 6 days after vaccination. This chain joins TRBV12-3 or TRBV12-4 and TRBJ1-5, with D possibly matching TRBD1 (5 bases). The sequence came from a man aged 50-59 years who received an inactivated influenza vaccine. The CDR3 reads CASSPGQQGQPQHF. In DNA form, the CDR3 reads TGTGCCAGCAGCCCAGGACAACAAGGGCAGCCCCAGCATTTT.